This T cell receptor (beta chain) was recovered during a study of T cell repertoires in cytomegalovirus infection. In the study overall: Through public TCR beta signatures, both CMV infection and matching HLA type were indicated.

TCRdb passed the reads through MiXCR, listing each CDR3 protein once. The sample has about 740,000 distinct CDR3 sequences; about 40% are singletons. The sequenced material came from PBMCs. The sequence derives from a human donor in good health (CMV status not recorded). Some clones in this sample may be carry-over from other donors' samples.

The CDR3 region is CARSLDRINLSHGYTF. CDR3 in DNA: TGTGCCAGAAGCTTGGACAGGATAAATCTTTCCCATGGCTACACCTTC. V usage is TRBV5-3 and J usage is TRBJ1-2, with D tentatively TRBD1 (5 bases). TRBV5-3 is classed as an ORF, of uncertain function. V was shortened by 0 bases and J by 6 bases, with 18 bases between the two germline ends. The CDR3 extends over 16 amino acids.